A selection of T cell receptor beta chains follows, all from one sample in a study of CD8 T cells in ankylosing spondylitis. TCRdb processed the 5' RACE reads anew with MiXCR; each CDR3 protein has one entry. This repertoire shows a few hundred thousand distinct CDR3 sequences, approximately 17% found once; its top ten account for around 0.92%. Sequencing input: blood, either unsorted or a sorted T cell fraction (not recorded which). All receptors derive from a male donor with ankylosing spondylitis. The CDR3 runs from the conserved cysteine through the conserved F or W. Fields, in order: V gene, J gene, clone size, D gene, CDR3 DNA, CDR3 protein. D genes are given only for firm matches. A clone size is listed for some rows: how often the clone was seen (once, few, many), or a class if it is expanded.

v_gene: TRBV25-1; j_gene: TRBJ1-6; abundance: many; d_gene: NA; CDR3nt: TGTGCCACCGTTTGGGCTTCTTCACCCCTCCACTTT; CDR3aa: CATVWASSPLHF
v_gene: TRBV20-1; j_gene: TRBJ2-2; abundance: NA; d_gene: TRBD2; CDR3nt: TGCAGTGCTAGAGATCGGACTAGCGGTGGGGAGCTGTTTTTT; CDR3aa: CSARDRTSGGELFF
v_gene: TRBV7-2; j_gene: TRBJ1-5; abundance: many; d_gene: NA; CDR3nt: TGTGCCAGCAGCTTAGATAATGCTCAGCCCCAGCATTTT; CDR3aa: CASSLDNAQPQHF
v_gene: TRBV30; j_gene: TRBJ1-2; abundance: few; d_gene: NA; CDR3nt: TGTGCCTGGAGTGTACTAGGAGGGTACTACACCTTC; CDR3aa: CAWSVLGGYYTF
v_gene: TRBV20-1; j_gene: TRBJ2-3; abundance: NA; d_gene: NA; CDR3nt: TGCAGTGCCCCAAGGACACCTAGCACAGATACTCAGTATTTT; CDR3aa: CSAPRTPSTDTQYF
v_gene: TRBV25-1; j_gene: TRBJ1-1; abundance: NA; d_gene: TRBD1; CDR3nt: TGTGCCAGCAGACACAGGGGCCAGAACACTGAAGCTTTCTTT; CDR3aa: CASRHRGQNTEAFF
v_gene: TRBV30; j_gene: TRBJ2-7; abundance: NA; d_gene: NA; CDR3nt: TGTGCCTGGACCCGGACAGATAAAAAAACCTACGAGCAGTACTTC; CDR3aa: CAWTRTDKKTYEQYF
v_gene: TRBV3-1; j_gene: TRBJ1-1; abundance: few; d_gene: NA; CDR3nt: TGTGCCAGCAGCCCAAGGGGCCCATCGGTGAACACTGAAGCTTTCTTT; CDR3aa: CASSPRGPSVNTEAFF
v_gene: TRBV20-1; j_gene: TRBJ2-2; abundance: few; d_gene: TRBD2; CDR3nt: TGCAGTGCTATAGCGGGAGATAGAGGGATCACCGGGGAGCTGTTTTTT; CDR3aa: CSAIAGDRGITGELFF
v_gene: TRBV6-1; j_gene: TRBJ2-2; abundance: few; d_gene: NA; CDR3nt: TGTGCCAGCAGTGAAGGAGTAGTGGGGTTTATAAAATTCGGGGAGCTGTTTTTT; CDR3aa: CASSEGVVGFIKFGELFF
v_gene: TRBV12-3/TRBV12-4; j_gene: TRBJ2-7; abundance: many; d_gene: NA; CDR3nt: TGTGCCAGCAGTTTAAGACAGAACTACGAGCAGTACTTC; CDR3aa: CASSLRQNYEQYF
v_gene: TRBV7-9; j_gene: TRBJ1-5; abundance: NA; d_gene: NA; CDR3nt: TGTGCCAGCAGCTCAGGGGCGGGACACCTGAATCAGCCCCAGCATTTT; CDR3aa: CASSSGAGHLNQPQHF
v_gene: TRBV24-1; j_gene: TRBJ2-7; abundance: NA; d_gene: NA; CDR3nt: TGTGCCACCAGTGATTCTAGACTAGGGATCTACGAGCAGTACTTC; CDR3aa: CATSDSRLGIYEQYF
v_gene: TRBV20-1; j_gene: TRBJ1-5; abundance: few; d_gene: NA; CDR3nt: TGCAGTGCTTGCCCGAGCGGAAGCGATCAGCCCCAGCATTTT; CDR3aa: CSACPSGSDQPQHF
v_gene: TRBV11-2; j_gene: TRBJ2-5; abundance: few; d_gene: NA; CDR3nt: TGTGCCAGCAGCCGCCCAGGGGATGCGGAGACCCAGTACTTC; CDR3aa: CASSRPGDAETQYF
v_gene: TRBV2; j_gene: TRBJ2-1; abundance: NA; d_gene: NA; CDR3nt: TGTGCCAGCAGTGAACTAGCCCTCAACTACAATGAGCAGTTCTTC; CDR3aa: CASSELALNYNEQFF
v_gene: TRBV28; j_gene: TRBJ1-4; abundance: NA; d_gene: NA; CDR3nt: TGTGCCAGCAGTTTATTTGGTAATGGAAAACTGTTTTTT; CDR3aa: CASSLFGNGKLFF
v_gene: TRBV7-8; j_gene: TRBJ2-4; abundance: few; d_gene: TRBD2; CDR3nt: TGTGCCAGCAGCTTAGGACTAGCGGGAGTACCCAAAAACATTCAGTACTTC; CDR3aa: CASSLGLAGVPKNIQYF
v_gene: TRBV11-2; j_gene: TRBJ2-7; abundance: NA; d_gene: NA; CDR3nt: TGTGCCAGCAGCTTCGAGTCCCTACGCCGGCCACAGGCGTACGAGCAGTACTTC; CDR3aa: CASSFESLRRPQAYEQYF
v_gene: TRBV6-5; j_gene: TRBJ1-5; abundance: once; d_gene: NA; CDR3nt: TGTGCCAGCAGTTACTCGGGGGGATCTAATCAGCCCCAGCATTTT; CDR3aa: CASSYSGGSNQPQHF
v_gene: TRBV4-1; j_gene: TRBJ1-1; abundance: NA; d_gene: NA; CDR3nt: TGCGCCAGCAGCCAAAGGGACAACGGGCTTTTGATTCTGAACACTGAAGCTTTCTTT; CDR3aa: CASSQRDNGLLILNTEAFF
v_gene: TRBV2; j_gene: TRBJ1-5; abundance: many; d_gene: NA; CDR3nt: TGTGCCAGCAGTGCAGGGTTAGGTCAGCCCCAGCATTTT; CDR3aa: CASSAGLGQPQHF
v_gene: TRBV20-1; j_gene: TRBJ2-3; abundance: few; d_gene: TRBD2; CDR3nt: TGCAGTGCTAGTCTAGCGGGGGGAACCACAGATACGCAGTATTTT; CDR3aa: CSASLAGGTTDTQYF
v_gene: TRBV28; j_gene: TRBJ2-7; abundance: few; d_gene: NA; CDR3nt: TGTGCCAGCAGTAACACGCGGGACACCCGCACCTACGAGCAGTACTTC; CDR3aa: CASSNTRDTRTYEQYF
v_gene: TRBV20-1; j_gene: TRBJ1-2; abundance: few; d_gene: TRBD1; CDR3nt: TGCAGTGCTAGTCCGGGCAGGGGGCAAGGCTACACCTTC; CDR3aa: CSASPGRGQGYTF
v_gene: TRBV20-1; j_gene: TRBJ1-5; abundance: few; d_gene: TRBD1; CDR3nt: TGCAGTGCTAGAAAACAGGGGGACAGTCAGCCCCAGCATTTT; CDR3aa: CSARKQGDSQPQHF
v_gene: TRBV6-4; j_gene: TRBJ1-4; abundance: NA; d_gene: TRBD1; CDR3nt: TGTGCCAGCGGGGGACAGGCGTCACTGGTCCCAACTAATGAAAAACTGTTTTTT; CDR3aa: CASGGQASLVPTNEKLFF
v_gene: TRBV6-2/TRBV6-3; j_gene: TRBJ2-1; abundance: NA; d_gene: NA; CDR3nt: TGTGCCAGCAGTTACGGCTCCAATGAGCAGTTCTTC; CDR3aa: CASSYGSNEQFF
v_gene: TRBV12-3/TRBV12-4; j_gene: TRBJ1-3; abundance: few; d_gene: NA; CDR3nt: TGTGCCAGCAGGCGCAACTCTGGAAACACCATATATTTT; CDR3aa: CASRRNSGNTIYF
v_gene: TRBV11-3; j_gene: TRBJ2-7; abundance: NA; d_gene: NA; CDR3nt: TGTGCCAGCAGCTCCCCGAGACGCTACGAGCAGTACTTC; CDR3aa: CASSSPRRYEQYF
v_gene: TRBV11-2; j_gene: TRBJ2-3; abundance: NA; d_gene: NA; CDR3nt: TGTGCCAGCAGCTTATGGTCTATACGCACAGATACGCAGTATTTT; CDR3aa: CASSLWSIRTDTQYF
v_gene: TRBV5-1; j_gene: TRBJ2-1; abundance: NA; d_gene: NA; CDR3nt: TGCGCCAGCAGCTTCTTACCTAGCTCCTACAATGAGCAGTTCTTC; CDR3aa: CASSFLPSSYNEQFF
v_gene: TRBV6-1; j_gene: TRBJ2-3; abundance: NA; d_gene: TRBD2; CDR3nt: TGTGCCAGCAGGCGTGGGACTAGCGGGACCGGGGCAGATACGCAGTATTTT; CDR3aa: CASRRGTSGTGADTQYF
v_gene: TRBV7-8; j_gene: TRBJ2-7; abundance: NA; d_gene: NA; CDR3nt: TGTGCCAGTAGGAGAGACGGTGTCTACGAGCAGTACTTC; CDR3aa: CASRRDGVYEQYF
v_gene: TRBV15; j_gene: TRBJ1-4; abundance: few; d_gene: TRBD1; CDR3nt: TGTGCCACCAGCAGGACAGGGGGGGGAAAACTGTTTTTT; CDR3aa: CATSRTGGGKLFF
v_gene: TRBV20-1; j_gene: TRBJ2-5; abundance: few; d_gene: NA; CDR3nt: TGCAGTGCTAGAGTTGTACAGCAAGAGACCCAGTACTTC; CDR3aa: CSARVVQQETQYF
v_gene: TRBV28; j_gene: TRBJ1-5; abundance: few; d_gene: NA; CDR3nt: TGTGCCAGCAGTTTATCCGGGGCGTATCAGCCCCAGCATTTT; CDR3aa: CASSLSGAYQPQHF